These 16 T cell receptor beta chains were sequenced from one sample in a study of T cell changes during pregnancy in multiple sclerosis. Repertoires were generated with immunoSEQ multiplex PCR, while TCRdb's copy carries only in-frame clones and drops some. The repertoire consists of more than 50,000 clones, with around 94% occurring once and the leading ten covering 2.5%. Here the sequenced sample was CD8+ T cells from peripheral blood mononuclear cells, taken after pregnancy. These TCRs come from a female donor with multiple sclerosis, enrolled in a pregnancy study.

The chain combines TRBV5-8 with TRBJ2-7; D perhaps matches TRBD1 (6 bases). The CDR3 consists of 13 residues. Germline assignment: CDR1 SGHTS and CDR2 YDEGEE. Trimming stripped 4 bases from V and 1 base from J, with 9 bases between. CDR3: CASSLGQSYEQYF. DNA of the CDR3: TGTGCCAGCAGCCTCGGACAGTCCTACGAGCAGTACTTC. The whole variable domain, remainder taken from reference TRBV5-8 and TRBJ2-7, is EAGVTQSPTHLIKTRGQQATLRCSPISGHTSVYWYQQALGLGLQFLLWYDEGEERNRGNFPPRFSGRQFPNYSSELNVNALELEDSALYLCASSLGQSYEQYFGPGTRLTVT.

V usage is TRBV9 and J usage is TRBJ2-7; 12 nucleotides agree with TRBD1. The CDR3 length is 18 residues. J was trimmed by 4 bases and V by 4 bases; bases with no gene match: 15. Germline V lookup: CDR1 SGDLS, CDR2 YYNGEE. In DNA, the CDR3 is TGTGCCAGCAGCTCTCCCCGTGGAGGGGGACAGGGGGCTTACGAGCAGTACTTC. This gives the protein CASSSPRGGGQGAYEQYF.

The genes are TRBV5-4 and TRBJ2-2, with D maybe TRBD2 (5 bases). The germline V gene has CDR1 SGHNT and CDR2 YYREEE (reference sequence). The ends were cut back, 2 bases at V and 9 bases at J, with 8 bases in the middle. The CDR3 runs 12 residues. CDR3 bases: TGTGCCAGCAGCTTTCCGGGAAGGGAGCTGTTTTTT. Amino acids: CASSFPGRELFF.

CDR3 amino acids: CASSQDPVQGAYNEQFF. DNA for the CDR3: TGCGCCAGCAGCCAAGATCCCGTGCAGGGGGCCTACAATGAGCAGTTCTTC. The chain uses TRBV4-1 and TRBJ2-1; TRBD1 aligns across 7 bases. Unmatched junction bases numbered 7, after V lost 0 bases and J lost 2 bases. Germline V gene lookup returns CDR1 MGHRA and CDR2 YSYEKL. The CDR3 is made up of 17 amino acids.

V is TRBV7-9 and J is TRBJ2-7, with TRBD1 matching 7 bases. Looked up from germline, CDR1 is SEHNR and CDR2 is FQNEAQ (reference sequence). CDR3 length: 14 residues. V shed 8 bases, J shed 2 bases, and the junction held 9 bases outside the gene matches. The CDR3 spells CASSPTGNTYEQYF. As DNA, the CDR3 is TGTGCCAGCTCCCCGACAGGGAATACCTACGAGCAGTACTTC.

This sequence joins TRBV7-9 and TRBJ2-7, with a weak D call TRBD1 (5 bases). This CDR3 has 14 residues. Germline CDR1 is SEHNR and CDR2 is FQNEAQ (reference sequence). V was trimmed by 5 bases and J by 5 bases, leaving 16 bases between them. DNA of the CDR3: TGTGCCAGCAGCCTTAACCAGGGTAAGGACGAGCAGTACTTC. Encoded protein: CASSLNQGKDEQYF.

The gene calls are TRBV6-6 and TRBJ1-1, with TRBD1 as a possible D gene (6 bases). This CDR3 is 15 amino acids long. The V gene's germline CDR1 is MNHNY and CDR2 SVGAGI (reference sequence). Trimming left V 3 bases short and J 0 bases short, with 11 bases between. This CDR3 is CASSYQGMMNTEAFF. CDR3 sequence (DNA): TGTGCCAGCAGTTATCAGGGGATGATGAACACTGAAGCTTTCTTT.

This chain links TRBV5-1 with TRBJ2-1; TRBD2 matches 8 bases. This CDR3 has 17 residues. Germline CDR1 is SGHRS and CDR2 is YFSETQ. The ends lost 3 bases at V and 0 bases at J; junction bases unmatched: 8. CDR3 residues: CASSWKDGTSSYNEQFF. The CDR3, as DNA: TGCGCCAGCAGCTGGAAGGATGGGACTAGCTCCTACAATGAGCAGTTCTTC.

The chain couples TRBV5-4 to TRBJ2-7, with D possibly being TRBD2 (5 bases). This CDR3 is 13 amino acids long. CDR1 SGHNT and CDR2 YYREEE come from the germline V gene (reference sequence). V was cut by 3 bases and J by 4 bases, with 11 bases left in between. CDR3 amino acids: CASSSGEPYEQYF. CDR3 in DNA: TGTGCCAGCAGCTCCGGGGAGCCGTACGAGCAGTACTTC.

CDR3 bases: TGTGCCAGCAGCTCGACGAGGGGGAGGGTCACCCAGTACTTC. Protein sequence: CASSSTRGRVTQYF. J is TRBJ2-5 and V is TRBV7-9; tentative D call: TRBD2 (7 bases). The CDR3 spans 14 residues. Between the trimmed V and J ends, which lost 4 bases and 8 bases, there was a span of 17 bases. Germline-derived CDR1 and CDR2 are SEHNR and FQNEAQ (reference sequence).

This chain joins TRBV11-2 and TRBJ1-3; no reliable D call. V shed 6 bases and J shed 0 bases, with 12 bases lying between them. CDR3 length equals 15 residues. Germline lookup yields CDR1 SGHAT and CDR2 FQNNGV. The CDR3 DNA is TGTGCCAGCAGACACCTAGCACACTCTGGAAACACCATATATTTT. The encoded protein is CASRHLAHSGNTIYF. Together with reference TRBV11-2 and TRBJ1-3, the CDR3 gives the full variable domain: EAGVAQSPRYKIIEKRQSVAFWCNPISGHATLYWYQQILGQGPKLLIQFQNNGVVDDSQLPKDRFSAERLKGVDSTLKIQPAKLEDSAVYLCASRHLAHSGNTIYFGEGSWLTVV.

The chain employs TRBV19 and TRBJ2-7; TRBD2 matches 10 bases. The CDR3 has 16 residues. V trimming: 1 base; J trimming: 2 bases; junction bases outside the gene matches: 5. Looked up from germline, CDR1 is LNHDA and CDR2 is SQIVND (reference sequence). CDR3 amino acids: CASSIGVLAGAYEQYF. DNA of the CDR3: TGTGCCAGTAGTATAGGGGTCCTAGCGGGAGCCTACGAGCAGTACTTC.

The J gene is TRBJ2-1, the V gene TRBV2; TRBD2 matches 7 bases. The CDR3 sequence is 15 residues long. Germline V gene data show CDR1 as SNHLY and CDR2 as FYNNEI. V was pared by 2 bases and J by 1 base, with 2 bases of the junction left unmatched. Written as DNA, the CDR3 is TGTGCCAGCAGTGAATATAGCGGGTCCTACAATGAGCAGTTCTTC. Encoded protein: CASSEYSGSYNEQFF.

The V and J genes are TRBV27 and TRBJ2-1, with D possibly matching TRBD1 (6 bases). This CDR3 is built from 12 residues. Germline V gene lookup returns CDR1 MNHEY and CDR2 SMNVEV (reference sequence). Trimming shortened V by 8 bases and J by 8 bases, and 13 bases separated the two germline ends. The CDR3 sequence: CASSDSFDEQFF. The CDR3 region has the DNA TGTGCCAGCTCGGACAGTTTCGATGAGCAGTTCTTC.

The V gene is TRBV6-5, the J gene TRBJ2-7; possibly TRBD2 for D (5 bases). The CDR3 spans 13 residues. The germline CDR1 and CDR2 sequences are MNHEY and SVGAGI. The V end lost 5 bases, the J end lost 4 bases, and 12 bases lay between the germline ends. The CDR3 sequence is CASSPGVRYEQYF. CDR3 nucleotides: TGTGCCAGCAGTCCCGGGGTCCGATACGAGCAGTACTTC.

V is TRBV7-3 and J is TRBJ2-7; tentatively, D is TRBD2 (5 bases). The CDR3 has 13 amino acids. Germline V gives CDR1 SGHTA, CDR2 FQGTGA. With 5 bases removed from V and 5 bases from J, the gap between germline ends came to 13 bases. For the CDR3, the DNA is TGTGCCAGCAGCGCGATTGGGAGCGACGAGCAGTACTTC. Residues: CASSAIGSDEQYF.